Following are 11 T cell receptor beta chains from one sample sequenced in a study of monozygotic twins with inflammatory bowel disease. TCRdb reprocessed the 5' RACE reads and reports one entry per CDR3 protein, with no DNA. Its table lists some 440,000 distinct CDR3 sequences. What was sequenced was blood. These receptors were taken from a human donor with ulcerative colitis or Crohn's disease, or a healthy co-twin of an affected twin (not recorded which).

The V gene is TRBV2, the J gene TRBJ2-7. CDR3 length: 16 residues. The germline gives CDR1 SNHLY, CDR2 FYNNEI. This chain's CDR3 is CASREFRDRSSYEQYF.

This sequence joins TRBV4-1 and TRBJ2-1. Germline-derived CDR1 and CDR2 are MGHRA and YSYEKL. The CDR3 covers 16 residues. CDR3 sequence reads: CASSREGLDAYNEQFF.

This chain links TRBV11-3 with TRBJ2-1. The CDR3 runs 15 residues. CDR1 is SGHNT, CDR2 YENEEA, per germline. The CDR3 region is CASSQRKRSYNEQFF.

This CDR3 is CASSSDRGQVQPQHF. The chain links TRBV18 to TRBJ1-5; the TRBD1 assignment by TCRdb is unverifiable without DNA. This CDR3 comprises 15 residues. CDR1 and CDR2 from the germline V gene are KGHSH and LQKENI.

CDR3 protein: CASSWGVAEAFF. The rearrangement uses TRBV7-9 and TRBJ1-1. This CDR3 comprises 12 residues. CDR1 is SEHNR, CDR2 FQNEAQ, per germline (reference sequence).

The chain couples TRBV5-1 to TRBJ2-5; the TCRdb D gene call, TRBD2, has no DNA to confirm it. CDR1 and CDR2 from the germline V gene are SGHRS and YFSETQ. This CDR3 spans 13 amino acids. The CDR3 loop reads CASSLGLVETQYF.

V gene TRBV9 combines with J gene TRBJ2-7. The CDR3 extends over 20 amino acids. Germline CDR1 and CDR2: SGDLS and YYNGEE. CDR3 sequence: CASSVASGRDITGRGYEQYF.

The gene calls are TRBV11-2 and TRBJ2-4. CDR1 SGHAT and CDR2 FQNNGV come from the germline V gene. This CDR3 spans 13 amino acids. CDR3 amino acids: CASSLNGKNIQYF.

The chain's CDR3 is CASSDSEGQRLFF. The rearrangement links TRBV25-1 to TRBJ1-4; TCRdb's assignment of TRBD1 cannot be checked, as there is no DNA. This CDR3 is built from 13 residues. Germline assignment: CDR1 MGHDK and CDR2 SYGVNS.

The chain combines TRBV5-1 with TRBJ2-1; TCRdb returns TRBD2, unconfirmable since there is no DNA. Germline loops: CDR1 SGHRS, CDR2 YFSETQ. The CDR3 is 16 residues long. CDR3 in amino acids: CASSLSSGGAYNEQFF.

V usage is TRBV30 and J usage is TRBJ2-4; TCRdb designates TRBD1, a call that cannot be tested without DNA. Germline loops: CDR1 GTSNPN, CDR2 SVGIG (reference sequence). The CDR3 has 15 amino acids. CDR3: CAWSAGFMAKNIQYF.